This T cell receptor (beta chain) is drawn from a study of cytotoxic CD8 clonotypes in ibrutinib-treated CLL. This table comes from immunoSEQ multiplex PCR, and its TCRdb copy is limited to in-frame clones, with some not included. The repertoire consists of about 86,000 clones, with 85% to 90% occurring once and the leading ten covering 5.4%. The germline V gene has CDR1 SGHVS and CDR2 FQNEAQ. This CDR3 is built from 15 residues. V lost 5 bases, J lost 0 bases, and 14 bases lay in between. The material sequenced was PBMCs, taken before ibrutinib treatment. This receptor was identified in a human donor with chronic lymphocytic leukemia. The chain joins TRBV7-8 to TRBJ2-7, with unresolved D. CDR3 bases: TGTGCCAGCAGCCTAAGGGCCTTGGACTCCTACGAGCAGTACTTC. It is translated as CASSLRALDSYEQYF.